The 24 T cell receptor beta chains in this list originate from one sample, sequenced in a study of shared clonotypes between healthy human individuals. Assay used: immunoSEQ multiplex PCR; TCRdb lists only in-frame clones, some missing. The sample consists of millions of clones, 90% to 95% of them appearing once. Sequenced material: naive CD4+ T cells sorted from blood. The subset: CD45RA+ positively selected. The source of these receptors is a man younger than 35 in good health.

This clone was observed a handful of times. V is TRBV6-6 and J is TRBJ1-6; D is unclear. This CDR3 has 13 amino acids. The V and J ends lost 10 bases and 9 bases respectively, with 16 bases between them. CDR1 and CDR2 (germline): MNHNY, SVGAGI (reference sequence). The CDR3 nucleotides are TGTGCCACAAACCTCTTCGCGCGTTCACCCCTCCACTTT. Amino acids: CATNLFARSPLHF.

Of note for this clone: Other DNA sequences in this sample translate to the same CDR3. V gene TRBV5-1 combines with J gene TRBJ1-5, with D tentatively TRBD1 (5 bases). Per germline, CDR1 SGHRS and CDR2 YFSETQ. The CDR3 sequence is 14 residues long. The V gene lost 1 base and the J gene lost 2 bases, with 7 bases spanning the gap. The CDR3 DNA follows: TGCGCCAGCAGCTTGACAGGTGGCAATCAGCCCCAGCATTTT. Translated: CASSLTGGNQPQHF.

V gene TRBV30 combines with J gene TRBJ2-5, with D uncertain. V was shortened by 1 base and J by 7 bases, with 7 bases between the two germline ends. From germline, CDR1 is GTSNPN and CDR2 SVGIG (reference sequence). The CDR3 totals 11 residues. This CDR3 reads CAWSGLGTQYF. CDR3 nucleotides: TGTGCCTGGAGTGGCCTAGGGACCCAGTACTTC.

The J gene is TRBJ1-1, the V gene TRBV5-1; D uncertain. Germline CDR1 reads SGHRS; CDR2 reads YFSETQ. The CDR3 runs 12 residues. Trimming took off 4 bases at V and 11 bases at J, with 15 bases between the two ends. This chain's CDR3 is CASSPDGVEAFF. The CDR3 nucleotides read TGCGCCAGCAGCCCGGACGGGGTAGAGGCTTTCTTT.

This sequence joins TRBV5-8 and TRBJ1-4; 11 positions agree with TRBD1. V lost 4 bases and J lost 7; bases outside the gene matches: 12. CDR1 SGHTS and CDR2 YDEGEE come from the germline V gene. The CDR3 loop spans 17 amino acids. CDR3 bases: TGTGCCAGCAGCCGTGGACAGGGGGCGTTAATGGTTGAAAAACTGTTTTTT. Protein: CASSRGQGALMVEKLFF.

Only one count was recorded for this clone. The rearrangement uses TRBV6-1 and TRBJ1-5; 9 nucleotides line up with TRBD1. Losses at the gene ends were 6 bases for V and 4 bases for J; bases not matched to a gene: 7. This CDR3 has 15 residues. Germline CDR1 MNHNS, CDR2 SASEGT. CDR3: CASSIGTGQNQPQHF. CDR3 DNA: TGTGCCAGCAGCATAGGGACAGGGCAAAATCAGCCCCAGCATTTT.

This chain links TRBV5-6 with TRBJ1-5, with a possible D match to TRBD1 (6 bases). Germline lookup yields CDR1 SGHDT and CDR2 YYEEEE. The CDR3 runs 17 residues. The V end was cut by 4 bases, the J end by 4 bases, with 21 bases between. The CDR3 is CASSRGWGPDPNQPQHF. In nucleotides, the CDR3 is TGTGCCAGCAGCCGCGGGTGGGGGCCCGACCCGAATCAGCCCCAGCATTTT.

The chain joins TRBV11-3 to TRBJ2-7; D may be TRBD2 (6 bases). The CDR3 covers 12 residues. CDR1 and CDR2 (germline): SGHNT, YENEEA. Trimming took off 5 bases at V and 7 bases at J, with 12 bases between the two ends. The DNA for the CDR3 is TGTGCCAGCAGCACTAGCCGCCTGGAGCAGTACTTC. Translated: CASSTSRLEQYF.

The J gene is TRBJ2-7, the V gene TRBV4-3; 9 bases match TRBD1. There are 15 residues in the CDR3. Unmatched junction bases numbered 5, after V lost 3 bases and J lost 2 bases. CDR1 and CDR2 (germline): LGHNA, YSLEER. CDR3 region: CASSQRQGGTYEQYF. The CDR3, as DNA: TGCGCCAGCAGCCAGCGACAGGGGGGGACCTACGAGCAGTACTTC.

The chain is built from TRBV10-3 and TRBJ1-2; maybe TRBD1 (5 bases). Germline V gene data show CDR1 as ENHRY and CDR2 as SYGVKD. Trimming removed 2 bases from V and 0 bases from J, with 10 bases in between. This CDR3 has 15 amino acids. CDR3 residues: CAISELAGSNYGYTF. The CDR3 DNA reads TGTGCCATCAGTGAGCTCGCAGGGTCTAACTATGGCTACACCTTC.

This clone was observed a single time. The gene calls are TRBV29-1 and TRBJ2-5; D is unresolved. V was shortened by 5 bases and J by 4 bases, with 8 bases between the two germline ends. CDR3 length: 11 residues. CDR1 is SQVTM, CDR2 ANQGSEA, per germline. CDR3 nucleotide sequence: TGCAGCGTTAAGTCCCCAGAGACCCAGTACTTC. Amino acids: CSVKSPETQYF.

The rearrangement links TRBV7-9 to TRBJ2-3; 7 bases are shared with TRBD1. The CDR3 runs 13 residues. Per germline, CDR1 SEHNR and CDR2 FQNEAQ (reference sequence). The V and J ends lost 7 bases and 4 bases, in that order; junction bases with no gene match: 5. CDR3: CASNRQGPDTQYF. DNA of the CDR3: TGTGCCAGCAACCGACAGGGCCCAGATACGCAGTATTTT.

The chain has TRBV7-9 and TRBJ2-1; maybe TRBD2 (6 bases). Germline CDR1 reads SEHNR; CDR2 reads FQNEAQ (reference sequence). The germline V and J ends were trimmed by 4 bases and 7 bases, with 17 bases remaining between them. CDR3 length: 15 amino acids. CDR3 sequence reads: CASSSLAPQGNEQFF. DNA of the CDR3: TGTGCCAGCAGCTCCCTAGCGCCCCAAGGGAATGAGCAGTTCTTC.

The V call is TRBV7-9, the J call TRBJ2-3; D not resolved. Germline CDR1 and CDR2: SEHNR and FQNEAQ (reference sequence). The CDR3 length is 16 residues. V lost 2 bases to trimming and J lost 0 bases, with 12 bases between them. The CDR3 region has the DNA TGTGCCAGCAGCTTACCGGAACACCCTAGCACAGATACGCAGTATTTT. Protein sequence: CASSLPEHPSTDTQYF.

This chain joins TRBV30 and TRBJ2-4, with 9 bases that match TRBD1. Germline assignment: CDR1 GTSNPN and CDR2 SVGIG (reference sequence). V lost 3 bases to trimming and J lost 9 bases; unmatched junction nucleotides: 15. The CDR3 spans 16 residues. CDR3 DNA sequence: TGTGCCTGGAGGGCTCCGGGACAGGGTCGAGGCGGCATTCAGTACTTC. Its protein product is CAWRAPGQGRGGIQYF.

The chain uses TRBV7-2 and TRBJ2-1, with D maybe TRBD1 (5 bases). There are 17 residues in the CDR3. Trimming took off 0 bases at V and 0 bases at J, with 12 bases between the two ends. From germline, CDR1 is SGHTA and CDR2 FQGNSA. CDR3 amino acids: CASSLARGTGSYNEQFF. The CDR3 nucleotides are TGTGCCAGCAGCTTAGCGCGTGGAACAGGCTCCTACAATGAGCAGTTCTTC.

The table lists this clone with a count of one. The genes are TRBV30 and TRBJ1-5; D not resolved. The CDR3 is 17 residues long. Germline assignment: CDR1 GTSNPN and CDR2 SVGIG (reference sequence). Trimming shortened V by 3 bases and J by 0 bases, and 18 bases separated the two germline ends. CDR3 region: CAWSRGKQRYSNQPQHF. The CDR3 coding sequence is TGTGCCTGGAGCCGCGGGAAACAACGTTATAGCAATCAGCCCCAGCATTTT.

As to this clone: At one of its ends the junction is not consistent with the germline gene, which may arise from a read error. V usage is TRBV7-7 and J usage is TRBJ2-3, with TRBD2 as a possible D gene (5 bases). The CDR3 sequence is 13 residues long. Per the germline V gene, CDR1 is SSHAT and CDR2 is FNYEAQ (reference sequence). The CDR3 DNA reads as TGTGCTAGCAGCTCCGCGGGTACAGATACGCAGTATTTT. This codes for CASSSAGTDTQYF.

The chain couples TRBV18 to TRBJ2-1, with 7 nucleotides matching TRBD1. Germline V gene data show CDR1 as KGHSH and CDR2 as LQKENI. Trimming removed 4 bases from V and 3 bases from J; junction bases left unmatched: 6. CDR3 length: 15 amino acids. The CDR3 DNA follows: TGTGCCAGCTCACGAAGCTGGGACAGCTACAATGAGCAGTTCTTC. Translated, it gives CASSRSWDSYNEQFF.

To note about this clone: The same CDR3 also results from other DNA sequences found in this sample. The CDR3 protein is CASSEGQGYNSPLHF. CDR3 bases: TGTGCCAGCAGCGAGGGACAGGGATATAATTCACCCCTCCACTTT. The rearrangement links TRBV6-1 to TRBJ1-6, with 9 bases fitting TRBD1. Germline CDR1 MNHNS, CDR2 SASEGT. This CDR3 spans 15 amino acids. The J segment lost 4 bases and the V segment lost 6 bases, leaving 4 bases of the junction unmatched.

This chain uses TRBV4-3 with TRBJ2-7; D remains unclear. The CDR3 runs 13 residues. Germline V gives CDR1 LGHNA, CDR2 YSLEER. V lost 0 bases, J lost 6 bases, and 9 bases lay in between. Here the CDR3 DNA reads TGCGCCAGCAGCCAAGATGTCCGTGGCGAGCAGTACTTC. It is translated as CASSQDVRGEQYF.

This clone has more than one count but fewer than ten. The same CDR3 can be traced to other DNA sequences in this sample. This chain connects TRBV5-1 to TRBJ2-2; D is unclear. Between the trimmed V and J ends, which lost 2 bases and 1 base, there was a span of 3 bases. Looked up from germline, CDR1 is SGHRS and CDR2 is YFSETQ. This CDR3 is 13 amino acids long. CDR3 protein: CASSFQNTGELFF. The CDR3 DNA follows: TGCGCCAGCAGCTTTCAGAACACCGGGGAGCTGTTTTTT.

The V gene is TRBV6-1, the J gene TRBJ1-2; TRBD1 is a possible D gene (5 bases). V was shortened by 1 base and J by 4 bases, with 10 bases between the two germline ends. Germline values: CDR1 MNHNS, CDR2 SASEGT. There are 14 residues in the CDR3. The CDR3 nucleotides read TGTGCCAGCAGTGAAGGGCACAGGCCCTATGGCTACACCTTC. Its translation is CASSEGHRPYGYTF.

CDR3 sequence: CASSYEFNYGYTF. The CDR3 bases are TGTGCCAGCAGCTACGAATTCAACTATGGCTACACCTTC. The chain has TRBV5-6 and TRBJ1-2; no definite D call. The ends were cut back, 3 bases at V and 2 bases at J, with 8 bases in the middle. CDR1 and CDR2 (germline): SGHDT, YYEEEE. The CDR3 consists of 13 residues.